The rows below give T cell receptor beta chains drawn from one sample of a study of blood T cells in healthy people across ages. TCRdb re-derived calls from the 5' RACE reads in MiXCR, one entry per CDR3 protein. The sample yields about 650,000 distinct CDR3 sequences, around 52% seen once. The sequenced material came from blood. These receptor sequences come from a woman aged 80 or over in good health. The CDR3 runs from the conserved cysteine through the conserved F or W. D genes are given only for firm matches. A row's size may be missing; if present it is once, few, many or a size class.

CDR3 length: 12; D gene: .; J gene: TRBJ2-5; clone size: .; V gene: TRBV6-6; CDR3 DNA: TGTGCCAGCGGTGACATGGCAGAGACCCAGTACTTC; CDR3 protein: CASGDMAETQYF
CDR3 length: 11; D gene: .; J gene: TRBJ2-1; clone size: .; V gene: TRBV7-9; CDR3 DNA: TGTGCCGCTAGCAGCTACAATGAGCAGTTCTTC; CDR3 protein: CAASSYNEQFF
CDR3 length: 14; D gene: .; J gene: TRBJ1-5; clone size: .; V gene: TRBV2; CDR3 DNA: TGTGCCAGCAGTGCCCGTGGGTGGTATCAGCCCCAGCATTTT; CDR3 protein: CASSARGWYQPQHF
CDR3 length: 17; D gene: TRBD2; J gene: TRBJ2-7; clone size: .; V gene: TRBV14; CDR3 DNA: TGTGCCAGCAGCCAAGAGGGGGCTAGCGGGGGCCTTTTCGAGCAGTACTTC; CDR3 protein: CASSQEGASGGLFEQYF
CDR3 length: 13; D gene: .; J gene: TRBJ2-2; clone size: few; V gene: TRBV15; CDR3 DNA: TGTGCCACCAGCAGAGAATACAACGGGGAGCTGTTTTTT; CDR3 protein: CATSREYNGELFF
CDR3 length: 12; D gene: .; J gene: TRBJ2-7; clone size: few; V gene: TRBV4-2; CDR3 DNA: TGTGCCAGCAGCCAAGATAGTACGGAGCAGTACTTC; CDR3 protein: CASSQDSTEQYF
CDR3 length: 13; D gene: TRBD1; J gene: TRBJ2-1; clone size: .; V gene: TRBV29-1; CDR3 DNA: TGCAGCGGGTGGGACAGGGGGTACAATGAGCAGTTCTTC; CDR3 protein: CSGWDRGYNEQFF
CDR3 length: 19; D gene: TRBD2; J gene: TRBJ2-1; clone size: few; V gene: TRBV5-1; CDR3 DNA: TGCGCCAGCAGCTCCAGTCATCATAGGGGACTAGCGGGATTAACTGAGCAGTTCTTC; CDR3 protein: CASSSSHHRGLAGLTEQFF
CDR3 length: 13; D gene: .; J gene: TRBJ2-3; clone size: many; V gene: TRBV12-3/TRBV12-4; CDR3 DNA: TGTGCCAGTGGAGCTAGAAACACAGATACGCAGTATTTT; CDR3 protein: CASGARNTDTQYF
CDR3 length: 20; D gene: TRBD2; J gene: TRBJ2-5; clone size: .; V gene: TRBV4-3; CDR3 DNA: TGCGCCAGCAGCCAAGCGTTTGGACTAGCGGGGGGTCGTGAAATGGAGACCCAGTACTTC; CDR3 protein: CASSQAFGLAGGREMETQYF
CDR3 length: 15; D gene: TRBD2; J gene: TRBJ2-3; clone size: once; V gene: TRBV11-3; CDR3 DNA: TGTGCCAGCAGCTCAAACGGGGGGGCAGCAGATACGCAGTATTTT; CDR3 protein: CASSSNGGAADTQYF
CDR3 length: 16; D gene: TRBD2; J gene: TRBJ2-1; clone size: many; V gene: TRBV5-1; CDR3 DNA: TGCGCCAGCAGCTTAAGGGCTAGCGGGATACGCGATGAGCAGTTCTTC; CDR3 protein: CASSLRASGIRDEQFF
CDR3 length: 15; D gene: .; J gene: TRBJ2-3; clone size: .; V gene: TRBV4-1; CDR3 DNA: TGCGCCAGCAGCCAACTAGCGCAGAGCACAGATACGCAGTATTTT; CDR3 protein: CASSQLAQSTDTQYF
CDR3 length: 13; D gene: .; J gene: TRBJ2-2; clone size: few; V gene: TRBV5-1; CDR3 DNA: TGCGCCAGCAGCTGGGGGCGAGACGGGGAGCTGTTTTTT; CDR3 protein: CASSWGRDGELFF
CDR3 length: 14; D gene: TRBD2; J gene: TRBJ2-1; clone size: many; V gene: TRBV14; CDR3 DNA: TGTGCCAGCAGCCCAACCACCCAGGGACTAGGAAAGTTCTTC; CDR3 protein: CASSPTTQGLGKFF
CDR3 length: 18; D gene: TRBD1; J gene: TRBJ2-3; clone size: .; V gene: TRBV6-7; CDR3 DNA: TGTGCCGGTGATTCGACGGGACAGGCAAGGGGTGTCGCAGATACGCAGTATTTT; CDR3 protein: CAGDSTGQARGVADTQYF
CDR3 length: 11; D gene: .; J gene: TRBJ2-5; clone size: .; V gene: TRBV24-1; CDR3 DNA: TGTGCCACCAGTGTGGCGGAGACCCAGTACTTC; CDR3 protein: CATSVAETQYF
CDR3 length: 16; D gene: .; J gene: TRBJ2-1; clone size: many; V gene: TRBV5-1; CDR3 DNA: TGCGCCAGCAGCTTTCGCGGGGACAACTCCTACAATGAGCAGTTCTTC; CDR3 protein: CASSFRGDNSYNEQFF
CDR3 length: 13; D gene: .; J gene: TRBJ1-1; clone size: .; V gene: TRBV2; CDR3 DNA: TGTGCCAGCAGCGTCTCGGAGGACACTGAAGCTTTCTTT; CDR3 protein: CASSVSEDTEAFF
CDR3 length: 13; D gene: .; J gene: TRBJ1-5; clone size: .; V gene: TRBV29-1; CDR3 DNA: TGCAGCGTTGAAGATCAGCCGAATCAGCCCCAGCATTTT; CDR3 protein: CSVEDQPNQPQHF
CDR3 length: 15; D gene: .; J gene: TRBJ2-6; clone size: .; V gene: TRBV12-3/TRBV12-4; CDR3 DNA: TGTGCCAGCAGTTACCGGGGACCTGGGGCCAACGTCCTGACTTTC; CDR3 protein: CASSYRGPGANVLTF
CDR3 length: 13; D gene: TRBD1; J gene: TRBJ2-4; clone size: .; V gene: TRBV12-3/TRBV12-4; CDR3 DNA: TGTGCCAGCAGTAGCCGGGACAGGGGCCCTCAGTACTTC; CDR3 protein: CASSSRDRGPQYF
CDR3 length: 17; D gene: TRBD2; J gene: TRBJ2-7; clone size: many; V gene: TRBV2; CDR3 DNA: TGTGCCAGCTCCAGCTCCAGGATCAGCGGGAGTAAATACGAGCAGTACTTC; CDR3 protein: CASSSSRISGSKYEQYF
CDR3 length: 18; D gene: TRBD1; J gene: TRBJ2-6; clone size: .; V gene: TRBV7-8; CDR3 DNA: TGTGCCAGCAGCTTAAGGGACAGCGCAAGCTCTGGGGCCAACGTCCTGACTTTC; CDR3 protein: CASSLRDSASSGANVLTF
CDR3 length: 15; D gene: .; J gene: TRBJ1-2; clone size: few; V gene: TRBV6-6; CDR3 DNA: TGTGCCAGCAGTTACTCTCGGGGGTCTGACTATGGCTACACCTTC; CDR3 protein: CASSYSRGSDYGYTF
CDR3 length: 16; D gene: .; J gene: TRBJ2-5; clone size: few; V gene: TRBV6-5; CDR3 DNA: TGTGCCAGCAGCCGGCCACGGGGTGGGGGCCCAGAGACCCAGTACTTC; CDR3 protein: CASSRPRGGGPETQYF
CDR3 length: 15; D gene: TRBD1; J gene: TRBJ2-1; clone size: .; V gene: TRBV7-9; CDR3 DNA: TGTGCCAGCAGCGAGCCGGGACAGGCCAACAATGAGCAGTTCTTC; CDR3 protein: CASSEPGQANNEQFF
CDR3 length: 13; D gene: .; J gene: TRBJ2-3; clone size: .; V gene: TRBV11-2; CDR3 DNA: TGTGCCAGCAGCCGTGGGCAACCAGATACGCAGTATTTT; CDR3 protein: CASSRGQPDTQYF
CDR3 length: 15; D gene: .; J gene: TRBJ2-1; clone size: .; V gene: TRBV7-9; CDR3 DNA: TGTGCCAGCAGCTTACAACGGCTTTCCTACAATGAGCAGTTCTTC; CDR3 protein: CASSLQRLSYNEQFF